The 28 T cell receptor beta chains below were found in one sample sequenced in a study of PD-L1 blockade in urothelial cancer. This table comes from immunoSEQ multiplex PCR, and its TCRdb copy is limited to in-frame clones, with some not included. The sample includes about 76,000 clones, around 80% of them seen just once. Material: PBMCs, obtained around atezolizumab (anti-PD-L1) treatment. Every receptor here comes from a man between 65 and 79 years old with urothelial cancer.

The V gene is TRBV6-5, the J gene TRBJ1-2, with TRBD1 as a possible D gene (6 bases). The CDR3 consists of 15 residues. Trimming removed 0 bases from V and 4 bases from J, with 12 bases in between. Looked up from germline, CDR1 is MNHEY and CDR2 is SVGAGI. CDR3 sequence (DNA): TGTGCCAGCAGTTACTCTATACGACAGGCCTATGGCTACACCTTC. It specifies CASSYSIRQAYGYTF.

V usage is TRBV5-1 and J usage is TRBJ1-1; 7 bases fit TRBD1. The CDR3 has 13 amino acids. Per the germline V gene, CDR1 is SGHRS and CDR2 is YFSETQ. V lost 4 bases, J lost 9 bases, and 9 bases stayed unmatched. The CDR3 protein is CASSLTGDSQAFF. In DNA form, the CDR3 reads TGCGCCAGCAGCCTAACAGGGGACTCCCAAGCTTTCTTT. Based on the CDR3 plus reference TRBV5-1 and TRBJ1-1, the full variable domain is KAGVTQTPRYLIKTRGQQVTLSCSPISGHRSVSWYQQTPGQGLQFLFEYFSETQRNKGNFPGRFSGRQFSNSRSEMNVSTLELGDSALYLCASSLTGDSQAFFGQGTRLTVV.

CDR3 nucleotides: TGTGCCAGCAGCTTAGACCGGGGGAGCTCTGGGGCCAACGTCCTGACTTTC. It yields the protein CASSLDRGSSGANVLTF. The J gene is TRBJ2-6, the V gene TRBV7-9, with a weak D call TRBD2 (6 bases). This CDR3 is 17 amino acids long. Germline CDR1 is SEHNR and CDR2 is FQNEAQ (reference sequence). Deletions cut 1 base from V and 0 bases from J, with 10 bases between.

The chain combines TRBV21-1 with TRBJ2-7; no DNA check was done on the table's D call, TRBD2. TRBV21-1 corresponds to a pseudogene. This CDR3 comprises 12 residues. CDR3 sequence reads: CASSKTSYEQYF. The CDR3 DNA is TGTGCCAGCAGCAAAACTAGCTACGAGCAGTACTTC.

The J gene is TRBJ2-1, the V gene TRBV20-1; D is perhaps TRBD2 (6 bases). Trimming removed 3 bases from V and 9 bases from J, with 9 bases in between. The CDR3 consists of 11 residues. In germline, CDR1 is DFQATT, CDR2 SNEGSKA (reference sequence). CDR3 region: CSARLAREQFF. CDR3 DNA: TGCAGTGCTAGGCTAGCGCGTGAGCAGTTCTTC.

The rearrangement joins TRBV10-3 to TRBJ1-1, with TRBD1 as a possible D gene (6 bases). The CDR3 totals 17 residues. Germline CDR1 reads ENHRY; CDR2 reads SYGVKD. With 1 base removed from V and 1 base from J, the gap between germline ends came to 16 bases. CDR3 coding DNA: TGTGCCATCAGTGAGTTTTACCGACAGGTCGAGAACACTGAAGCTTTCTTT. It encodes CAISEFYRQVENTEAFF.

This rearrangement joins TRBV7-2 to TRBJ2-1; D possibly corresponds to TRBD2 (6 bases). Germline CDR1 reads SGHTA; CDR2 reads FQGNSA. The CDR3 length is 18 residues. V was cut by 5 bases and J by 0 bases, with 20 bases left in between. CDR3 DNA sequence: TGTGCCAGCAGCCAATGGGAGCGGGCCTTTAGCTCCTACAATGAGCAGTTCTTC. Protein product: CASSQWERAFSSYNEQFF.

The genes are TRBV28 and TRBJ1-5; perhaps TRBD1 as D (5 bases). Per the germline V gene, CDR1 is MDHEN and CDR2 is SYDVKM. This CDR3 has 14 amino acids. V gave up 6 bases and J gave up 1 base, with 10 bases separating them. The CDR3 loop reads CASRPGQSNQPQHF. Written as DNA, the CDR3 is TGTGCCAGCAGACCCGGACAAAGCAATCAGCCCCAGCATTTT.

The chain carries TRBV7-9 and TRBJ1-2; D not certain. Between the trimmed V and J ends, which lost 5 bases and 0 bases, there was a span of 16 bases. The CDR3 has 16 residues. Germline CDR1 is SEHNR and CDR2 is FQNEAQ (reference sequence). The CDR3 nucleotides read TGTGCCAGCAGCGATAAATACCGGGGTCCTAACTATGGCTACACCTTC. Residues: CASSDKYRGPNYGYTF.

The chain recombines TRBV5-4 with TRBJ1-3; 7 bases are a match to TRBD1. Germline V lookup: CDR1 SGHNT, CDR2 YYREEE (reference sequence). This CDR3 spans 17 amino acids. V was clipped by 0 bases and J by 0 bases; unmatched bases: 6. The CDR3 DNA reads TGTGCCAGCAGCTTGGACAGGGGATTACGCTCTGGAAACACCATATATTTT. It codes for CASSLDRGLRSGNTIYF.

The chain couples TRBV11-2 to TRBJ1-2; D is possibly TRBD1 (5 bases). Germline CDR1 is SGHAT and CDR2 is FQNNGV. The CDR3 extends over 12 amino acids. The ends were cut back, 4 bases at V and 7 bases at J, with 10 bases in the middle. Here the CDR3 reads CASSSPGGGYTF. CDR3 in DNA: TGTGCCAGCAGCTCCCCCGGGGGTGGCTACACCTTC.

The sample holds a few counts of this clone. The chain has TRBV28 and TRBJ1-2; no clear D. Germline CDR1 is MDHEN and CDR2 is SYDVKM. The CDR3 sequence is 13 residues long. Trimming removed 2 bases from V and 8 bases from J, with 12 bases in between. CDR3 loop: CASSLNVVVGYTF. CDR3 DNA sequence: TGTGCCAGCAGTTTAAATGTCGTCGTGGGCTACACCTTC.

This chain connects TRBV28 to TRBJ2-1; 7 nucleotides align to TRBD2. J lost 10 bases, V lost 8 bases, and 23 bases had no gene match. From germline, CDR1 is MDHEN and CDR2 SYDVKM. The CDR3 has 17 amino acids. CDR3 coding DNA: TGTGCCAGCGGCCCTGGGGGGGGAGGGCCCCCCGGATTAGAGCAGTTCTTC. Translating it yields CASGPGGGGPPGLEQFF.

This clone was seen only a few times. The genes are TRBV25-1 and TRBJ2-7; perhaps TRBD2 as D (5 bases). V dropped 1 base and J dropped 1 base, with 11 bases sitting between them. This CDR3 comprises 15 residues. Germline V gene data show CDR1 as MGHDK and CDR2 as SYGVNS. CDR3 sequence: CASSESGGSSYEQYF. For the CDR3, the DNA is TGTGCCAGCAGTGAATCTGGAGGATCTTCCTACGAGCAGTACTTC.

CDR3 amino acids: CASSPAPIRQGGTDTQYF. In nucleotides, the CDR3 is TGTGCCAGCAGCCCCGCACCGATACGACAGGGAGGCACAGATACGCAGTATTTT. This chain uses TRBV27 with TRBJ2-3; 7 bases match TRBD1. Per germline, CDR1 MNHEY and CDR2 SMNVEV (reference sequence). This CDR3 has 18 residues. Trimming at V came to 6 bases and at J to 1 base, leaving 16 bases not matched to a gene.

The chain has TRBV2 and TRBJ2-2; D call uncertain. CDR3 size: 14 residues. Trimming shortened V by 0 bases and J by 4 bases, and 6 bases separated the two germline ends. Germline V gene lookup returns CDR1 SNHLY and CDR2 FYNNEI. The CDR3 sequence: CASSEALRTGELFF. As DNA, the CDR3 is TGTGCCAGCAGTGAAGCGCTGCGCACCGGGGAGCTGTTTTTT.

This clone was counted a single time. V and J are TRBV21-1 and TRBJ2-7; TRBD2 is the table's D call, not checked against the DNA. TRBV21-1 is classified as a pseudogene. The CDR3 loop spans 16 amino acids. CDR3 region: CASSPLPGGISYEQYF. CDR3 DNA sequence: TGTGCCAGCAGCCCCCTCCCCGGGGGAATCTCCTACGAGCAGTACTTC.

The chain carries TRBV6-1 and TRBJ2-2; the D gene is possibly TRBD2 (6 bases). Germline CDR1 reads MNHNS; CDR2 reads SASEGT. This CDR3 contains 13 residues. Between the trimmed V and J ends, which lost 6 bases and 4 bases, there was a span of 9 bases. The CDR3, as DNA: TGTGCCAGCAGAGGAGGGGTCACCGGGGAGCTGTTTTTT. Protein product: CASRGGVTGELFF.

This clone has a single count. The chain employs TRBV7-2 and TRBJ2-5; weak D call: TRBD1 (5 bases). Germline values: CDR1 SGHTA, CDR2 FQGNSA. The V and J ends lost 5 bases and 5 bases respectively, with 18 bases between them. The CDR3 is 15 amino acids. The CDR3 protein is CASSPRQTVVETQYF. CDR3 bases: TGTGCCAGCAGCCCTCGACAGACGGTGGTCGAGACCCAGTACTTC.

This clone was found a few times. The chain carries TRBV28 and TRBJ1-5; D unclear. Germline lookup yields CDR1 MDHEN and CDR2 SYDVKM. The CDR3 runs 13 residues. V lost 5 bases and J 3 bases, leaving 8 bases between the germline ends. CDR3 in amino acids: CASSMATNQPQHF. In nucleotides, the CDR3 is TGTGCCAGCAGTATGGCAACCAATCAGCCCCAGCATTTT.

CDR3 amino acids: CASSPQQGADTEAFF. The DNA for the CDR3 is TGTGCCAGCTCACCCCAACAGGGGGCGGACACTGAAGCTTTCTTT. The rearrangement joins TRBV18 to TRBJ1-1; 9 bases align to TRBD1. Germline-derived CDR1 and CDR2 are KGHSH and LQKENI. Trimming at V came to 3 bases and at J to 3 bases, leaving 5 bases not matched to a gene. There are 15 residues in the CDR3.

J is TRBJ2-5 and V is TRBV2; the D gene is possibly TRBD2 (5 bases). The CDR3 is 16 amino acids. The V end lost 6 bases, the J end lost 6 bases, and 23 bases lay between the germline ends. Per the germline V gene, CDR1 is SNHLY and CDR2 is FYNNEI. The CDR3 coding sequence is TGTGCCAGCAGCGCTAGTCCGGGGTGGGGTGGAAAGACCCAGTACTTC. It translates to CASSASPGWGGKTQYF.

The chain recombines TRBV14 with TRBJ2-1; 9 bases match TRBD2. This CDR3 is built from 17 residues. From germline, CDR1 is SGHDN and CDR2 FVKESK. The V gene end was trimmed by 0 bases and the J gene end by 4 bases; junction bases not matched to a gene: 7. The CDR3 DNA is TGTGCCAGCAGCCAAGATTTCCGACTAGCGGATTACAATGAGCAGTTCTTC. Protein: CASSQDFRLADYNEQFF.

The V and J genes are TRBV6-1 and TRBJ2-2; D not resolved. V shed 6 bases and J shed 5 bases, with 7 bases lying between them. The germline V gene has CDR1 MNHNS and CDR2 SASEGT. The CDR3 runs to 12 residues. The CDR3 protein is CASRRLTGELFF. CDR3 bases: TGTGCCAGCAGAAGACTGACCGGGGAGCTGTTTTTT.

This clone was seen a few times. The CDR3 DNA sequence: TGTGCCAGTAGTGACCAGGGCGGCTCTGGAAACACCATATATTTT. It is translated as CASSDQGGSGNTIYF. The chain uses TRBV19 and TRBJ1-3; TRBD1 is a possible D gene (5 bases). CDR3 length equals 15 residues. V was trimmed by 5 bases and J by 0 bases, leaving 11 bases between them. Germline V CDR1 and CDR2: LNHDA, SQIVND (reference sequence).

The chain carries TRBV28 and TRBJ2-7, with 7 bases fitting TRBD1. The CDR3 covers 13 residues. Trimming cost V 3 bases and J 1 base; bases outside gene matches: 0. Looked up from germline, CDR1 is MDHEN and CDR2 is SYDVKM. CDR3 sequence reads: CASSLTGSYEQYF. The CDR3, as DNA: TGTGCCAGCAGTTTGACAGGGTCCTACGAGCAGTACTTC.

This clone appeared once. The V and J genes are TRBV10-3 and TRBJ1-5; D perhaps matches TRBD1 (5 bases). CDR3 length equals 13 residues. Trimming removed 3 bases at V and 8 bases at J, with 11 bases between. The V gene's germline CDR1 is ENHRY and CDR2 SYGVKD. The CDR3 loop is CAISDGALEPQHF. CDR3 in DNA: TGTGCCATCAGTGATGGGGCCCTCGAGCCCCAGCATTTT.

The chain recombines TRBV10-3 with TRBJ1-2; 7 bases line up with TRBD1. The CDR3 spans 15 residues. Germline assignment: CDR1 ENHRY and CDR2 SYGVKD. V shed 4 bases, J shed 4 bases, and the junction held 9 bases outside the gene matches. CDR3 DNA: TGTGCCATCAGTGGCGAAGGGGGCATAAGCTATGGCTACACCTTC. This sequence encodes CAISGEGGISYGYTF.